The rows below give T cell receptor beta chains drawn from one sample of a study of T-cell reconstitution after alpha-beta-depleted transplantation in children. TCRdb re-derived calls from the PCR reads in MiXCR, one entry per CDR3 protein. Counted here are about 32,000 distinct CDR3 sequences, approximately 7% occurring once; the ten biggest clones make up more than 25%. Sample: peripheral blood, taken 60 days after TCRalphabeta/CD19-depleted stem cell transplant. The receptors here all came from a child younger than two who had a stem cell transplant for acute myeloid leukemia, so the T cells may come from the graft donor. CDR3s include the opening cysteine and the closing phenylalanine or tryptophan. D genes are given only for firm matches. The size field is filled for only some rows; it gives once, few, many or a size class.

V gene: TRBV9; J gene: TRBJ2-1; D gene: TRBD1; clone size: few; CDR3 protein: CASSVGTGRDDEQFF; CDR3 DNA: TGTGCCAGCAGCGTGGGGACAGGGAGGGACGATGAGCAGTTCTTC
V gene: TRBV7-9; J gene: TRBJ2-3; D gene: -; clone size: many; CDR3 protein: CASSLVTGGLTDTQYF; CDR3 DNA: TGTGCCAGCAGCTTAGTTACGGGGGGCCTCACAGATACGCAGTATTTT
V gene: TRBV20-1; J gene: TRBJ2-5; D gene: -; clone size: -; CDR3 protein: CSARDSPGRDETQYF; CDR3 DNA: TGCAGTGCTAGAGATTCCCCAGGGAGAGATGAGACCCAGTACTTC
V gene: TRBV10-3; J gene: TRBJ2-5; D gene: -; clone size: many; CDR3 protein: CAISGGGETQYF; CDR3 DNA: TGTGCCATCAGTGGGGGCGGGGAGACCCAGTACTTC
V gene: TRBV5-1; J gene: TRBJ2-3; D gene: TRBD2; clone size: many; CDR3 protein: CASSTPSGRPYTQYF; CDR3 DNA: TGCGCCAGCAGCACCCCCAGCGGGAGACCCTATACGCAGTATTTT
V gene: TRBV6-7; J gene: TRBJ2-7; D gene: TRBD2; clone size: many; CDR3 protein: CASREAGNNEQYF; CDR3 DNA: TGTGCCAGCAGGGAAGCGGGAAACAACGAGCAGTACTTC
V gene: TRBV6-2/TRBV6-3; J gene: TRBJ2-7; D gene: -; clone size: many; CDR3 protein: CASLPGRSYEQYF; CDR3 DNA: TGTGCCAGTCTCCCGGGACGGTCCTACGAGCAGTACTTC
V gene: TRBV12-3/TRBV12-4; J gene: TRBJ1-5; D gene: -; clone size: many; CDR3 protein: CASSFRDQPQHF; CDR3 DNA: TGTGCCAGCAGTTTTAGGGACCAGCCCCAGCATTTT
V gene: TRBV12-5; J gene: TRBJ1-5; D gene: -; clone size: many; CDR3 protein: CASGDLTGQPQHF; CDR3 DNA: TGTGCTAGTGGGGACTTGACCGGTCAGCCCCAGCATTTT
V gene: TRBV20-1; J gene: TRBJ2-1; D gene: -; clone size: many; CDR3 protein: CSAFDVSSYNEQFF; CDR3 DNA: TGCAGTGCTTTTGACGTGAGCTCCTACAATGAGCAGTTCTTC